A selection of T cell receptor beta chains follows, all from one sample in a study of OX40 agonist ivuxolimab in advanced cancers. The repertoire was sequenced with immunoSEQ multiplex PCR; TCRdb's copy has only in-frame clones and lacks some. Altogether 45,000 to 50,000 clones are present, 88% being singletons, with the ten largest covering roughly 49%. Sequencing was performed on CD4+ or CD8+ T cells sorted from blood, taken in a trial of the OX40 agonist ivuxolimab. The receptors originated from an adult with an advanced solid tumor such as melanoma, head and neck, liver or kidney cancer. Each CDR3 is given with its conserved first and last residue. D genes are given only for firm matches. Some rows mark clone size as missing; the rest say once, few, many or name a class of expanded clone.

14	TRBV6-1	TRBD1	.	TRBJ1-2	TGTGCCAGCAGTTTGGACAGGGAACTAGATGGCTACACCTTC	CASSLDRELDGYTF
16	TRBV4-1	.	.	TRBJ2-3	TGCGCCAGCAGCCAGCCCGGACAATCCCCCACAGATACGCAGTATTTT	CASSQPGQSPTDTQYF
15	TRBV15	.	.	TRBJ2-3	TGTGCCACCAGCGGGTTGACGGGGGACACAGATACGCAGTATTTT	CATSGLTGDTDTQYF
16	TRBV15	.	.	TRBJ2-7	TGTGCCACCAGCAGAGCCGTCAGGGGAGTTGAGAGCGAGCAGTACTTC	CATSRAVRGVESEQYF
15	TRBV7-2	.	.	TRBJ1-1	TGTGCCAGCAGCTTAGGCGGTAGCCCGAACACTGAAGCTTTCTTT	CASSLGGSPNTEAFF
11	TRBV29-1	.	.	TRBJ2-1	TGCAGCGTTGAACAATACAATGAGCAGTTCTTC	CSVEQYNEQFF
14	TRBV5-4	TRBD1	.	TRBJ2-5	TGTGCCAGCAGCTTACAGGGGGCAGGAGAGACCCAGTACTTC	CASSLQGAGETQYF
13	TRBV29-1	.	once	TRBJ1-2	TGCAGCGGTGGAGATTCTCGGCATTATGGCTACACCTTC	CSGGDSRHYGYTF
15	TRBV28	TRBD1	.	TRBJ1-5	TGTGCCAGCATACCGGGACAGGGTCTCAATCAGCCCCAGCATTTT	CASIPGQGLNQPQHF
15	TRBV7-2	.	.	TRBJ1-4	TGTGCCAGCAGCTTAGGGACCACCCATGGCGGAAAACTGTTTTTT	CASSLGTTHGGKLFF
16	TRBV11-3	TRBD2	.	TRBJ2-1	TGTGCCAGCAGCTCCCCATTGGGACTAGCGGGAAATGAGCAGTTCTTC	CASSSPLGLAGNEQFF
16	TRBV5-4	TRBD2	.	TRBJ2-5	TGTGCCAGCAGCTTGGGACTAGCGGGGCCGCGGGAGACCCAGTACTTC	CASSLGLAGPRETQYF
13	TRBV5-1	.	.	TRBJ2-5	TGCGCCAGCAGAGACAGAATACAAGAGACCCAGTACTTC	CASRDRIQETQYF
14	TRBV5-1	TRBD2	.	TRBJ2-7	TGCGCCAGCAGCTTGGCCCCGGGGGGCTACGAGCAGTACTTC	CASSLAPGGYEQYF
15	TRBV7-9	.	.	TRBJ2-3	TGTGCCAGCAGCGGTAGCAGGGTAGCTTGGGATACGCAGTATTTT	CASSGSRVAWDTQYF
15	TRBV28	TRBD1	.	TRBJ1-1	TGTGCCAGCTTCAGGGGGGGGGTCCTGAACACTGAAGCTTTCTTT	CASFRGGVLNTEAFF
14	TRBV11-1	.	once	TRBJ2-7	TGTGCCAGCAGCTTGGACGGAAGCTCCTACGAGCAGTACTTC	CASSLDGSSYEQYF
15	TRBV2	TRBD1	.	TRBJ2-7	TGTGCCAGCAGGGGGGGACAGGGTAGGTCCTACGAGCAGTACTTC	CASRGGQGRSYEQYF
13	TRBV11-2	TRBD2	.	TRBJ2-7	TGTGCCAGCAGCTTAGGACTAGCGCGGGAGCAGTACTTC	CASSLGLAREQYF
15	TRBV4-3	.	.	TRBJ2-7	TGCGCCAGCAGCCAAGAGGCAGGTTACTCCTACGAGCAGTACTTC	CASSQEAGYSYEQYF
13	TRBV27	.	.	TRBJ1-1	TGTGCCAGCAGTCCCGCCATGAACACTGAAGCTTTCTTT	CASSPAMNTEAFF
15	TRBV4-1	.	.	TRBJ1-3	TGCGCCAGCAGCCTTCAGGGAAATCCTGGAAACACCATATATTTT	CASSLQGNPGNTIYF
15	TRBV6-5	TRBD2	.	TRBJ2-1	TGTGCCAGCAGCTCACTAGCGTTCCTTGAGAATGAGCAGTTCTTC	CASSSLAFLENEQFF
16	TRBV19	TRBD2	.	TRBJ2-3	TGTGCCAGTAGTCAATATAGCGGGTTAGGCACAGATACGCAGTATTTT	CASSQYSGLGTDTQYF
11	TRBV2	.	.	TRBJ1-1	TGTGCCAGCAGTGAACCCACTGAAGCTTTCTTT	CASSEPTEAFF
16	TRBV28	TRBD1	.	TRBJ1-2	TGTGCCAGCAGTTTCCATTATGGACAGGAGTTCTATGGCTACACCTTC	CASSFHYGQEFYGYTF
15	TRBV19	TRBD2	once	TRBJ2-3	TGTGCCAGTAGTATCGGTGCGGGAGGGCCAGATACGCAGTATTTT	CASSIGAGGPDTQYF
12	TRBV29-1	.	.	TRBJ2-7	TGCAGCGTTGGGACAGAAAGTTACGAGCAGTACTTC	CSVGTESYEQYF
13	TRBV6-5	TRBD1	.	TRBJ1-1	TGTGCCAGCAGGGGACAGGGGGGGACTGAAGCTTTCTTT	CASRGQGGTEAFF
15	TRBV9	TRBD2	.	TRBJ2-3	TGTGCCAGCAGCGTAGTAGCGGGAGGGGAGGATACGCAGTATTTT	CASSVVAGGEDTQYF
16	TRBV27	.	.	TRBJ2-5	TGTGCCAGCAGTCATACGGGACCGAGGGTGGTAGAGACCCAGTACTTC	CASSHTGPRVVETQYF
11	TRBV28	.	.	TRBJ2-1	TGTGCCAGCAGTGGGAGCAATGAGCAGTTCTTC	CASSGSNEQFF
13	TRBV10-2	TRBD1	.	TRBJ1-6	TGCGCCAGCAATGGACAGGGGGATTCACCCCTCCACTTT	CASNGQGDSPLHF
15	TRBV5-1	TRBD1	.	TRBJ2-7	TGCGCCAGCAGCTTGGCGACAGGGCGAACCTACGAGCAGTACTTC	CASSLATGRTYEQYF
15	TRBV6-6	TRBD2	.	TRBJ2-7	TGTGCCAGCACCCCGGGGGTCCGGGGGGCCTACGAGCAGTACTTC	CASTPGVRGAYEQYF
16	TRBV9	.	.	TRBJ1-5	TGTGCCAGCAGCGTAGATGGGGTGGGTAGCAATCAGCCCCAGCATTTT	CASSVDGVGSNQPQHF
15	TRBV5-1	TRBD2	.	TRBJ2-5	TGCGCCAGCAGCTTGGTAGCGGGGGGACAAGAGACCCAGTACTTC	CASSLVAGGQETQYF
14	TRBV6-5	.	.	TRBJ2-1	TGTGCCAGCACCTCTGGGCCGGGATCCGATGAGCAGTTCTTC	CASTSGPGSDEQFF
14	TRBV11-3	.	.	TRBJ2-3	TGTGCCAGCAGTCCATTGGGACTCACAGATACGCAGTATTTT	CASSPLGLTDTQYF
16	TRBV7-9	TRBD2	.	TRBJ2-7	TGTGCCAGCAGTTACTCGAGTAGCGGGGCCGCCTACGAGCAGTACTTC	CASSYSSSGAAYEQYF
16	TRBV5-4	.	.	TRBJ2-1	TGTGCCAGCAGCTTGTCGGTCGGGGTCTCCTACAATGAGCAGTTCTTC	CASSLSVGVSYNEQFF
15	TRBV5-1	TRBD2	.	TRBJ2-1	TGCGCCAGCAGCCAACTAGCGCTGCCATTCAATGAGCAGTTCTTC	CASSQLALPFNEQFF
19	TRBV9	TRBD2	.	TRBJ2-3	TGTGCCAGCAGCTCCCAGAGGTCCCAAGCGGGAGGGGTCGCAGATACGCAGTATTTT	CASSSQRSQAGGVADTQYF
15	TRBV6-6	TRBD1	.	TRBJ2-7	TGTGCCAGCAGTTACCATGGGACAGGGGACTACGAGCAGTACTTC	CASSYHGTGDYEQYF
11	TRBV20-1	.	.	TRBJ1-2	TGCAGTGCTAGCCAGGGATATGGCTACACCTTC	CSASQGYGYTF
16	TRBV9	.	.	TRBJ2-3	TGTGCCAGCAGCGGCAACCGGGACACCTACACAGATACGCAGTATTTT	CASSGNRDTYTDTQYF
14	TRBV27	TRBD1	.	TRBJ2-7	TGTGCCAGCAGTCCCGGGACAGGGTGGAACGAGCAGTACTTC	CASSPGTGWNEQYF
13	TRBV10-3	.	.	TRBJ2-3	TGTGCCATCAGTGGGGACTCCACAGATACGCAGTATTTT	CAISGDSTDTQYF
11	TRBV4-2	.	few	TRBJ1-1	TGTGCCAGCAGCCAAGAGGAGGCAGCTTTCTTT	CASSQEEAAFF